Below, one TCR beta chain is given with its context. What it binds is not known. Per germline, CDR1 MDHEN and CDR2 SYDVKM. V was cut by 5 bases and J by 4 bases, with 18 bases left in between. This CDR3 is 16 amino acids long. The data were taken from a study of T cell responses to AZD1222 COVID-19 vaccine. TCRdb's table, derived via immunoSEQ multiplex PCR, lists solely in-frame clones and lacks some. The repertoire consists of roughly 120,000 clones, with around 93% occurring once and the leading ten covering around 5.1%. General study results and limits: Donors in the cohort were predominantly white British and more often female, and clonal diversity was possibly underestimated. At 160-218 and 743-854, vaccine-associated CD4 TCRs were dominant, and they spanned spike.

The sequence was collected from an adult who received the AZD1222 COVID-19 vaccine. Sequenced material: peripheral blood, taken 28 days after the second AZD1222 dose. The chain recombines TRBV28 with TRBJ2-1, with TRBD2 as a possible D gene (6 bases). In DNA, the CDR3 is TGTGCCAGCAGTCCTCCCGGATGGCGGGGATACAATGAGCAGTTCTTC. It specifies CASSPPGWRGYNEQFF.